One T cell receptor (beta chain) is described in this entry. The antigen remains undetermined. The CDR3 covers 14 residues. With 5 bases clipped from V and 3 bases from J, the junction kept 4 bases outside the gene matches. Per germline, CDR1 LNHDA and CDR2 SQIVND (reference sequence). Data came from immunoSEQ multiplex PCR; TCRdb stores just in-frame clones and leaves some out. The sample contains 250,000 to 300,000 clones, approximately 87% of which appear only once. This sample is drawn from a study of Ad26.COV2.S vaccination and SARS-CoV-2 variants. Study as a whole: The Ad26.COV2.S arm of the COV1001 trial was where the donor was placed.

Study-wide findings and caveats: Spike-specific responses of CD8+ and CD4+ T cells were reported to display substantial breadth after vaccination.

Treatment meaning: 15 to 20 received Ad26.COV2.S at low or high dose, single or two shots; about 5 received placebo; per-sample allocation not given. Sampling occurred on day 63 after the first vaccine or placebo injection. Aged 18-55 years, donor was enrolled in Boston in the early 2020s. In the vaccine, an Ad26 vector expressed the SARS-CoV-2 spike of the Wuhan strain. This receptor was taken from a person aged 18-60 years who received the Ad26.COV2.S COVID-19 vaccine or a placebo. The V and J genes are TRBV19 and TRBJ2-1; 7 bases align to TRBD1. The sample here was peripheral blood, taken in a trial of Ad26.COV2.S vaccine versus placebo. CDR3 sequence reads: CASSSPGGYNEQFF. CDR3 sequence (DNA): TGTGCCAGTAGTTCGCCAGGGGGCTACAATGAGCAGTTCTTC.